These 30 T cell receptor beta chains share one sample of origin, sequenced in a study of radiation and T cells in renal cell carcinoma. Produced via immunoSEQ multiplex PCR; TCRdb's table is partial and in-frame only. The data hold 140,000 or so clones, with more than 70% observed a single time. Noted time point: baseline pretreatment blood. Treatment reported: 15 Gy SBRT to primary tumor, nephrectomy 4 weeks later. The sample in question was blood, obtained from a patient whose treatment included radiotherapy and nephrectomy. These receptors all stem from a woman in her forties or fifties with renal cell carcinoma.

The V and J genes are TRBV7-8 and TRBJ1-1; D gene uncertain. The germline V gene encodes CDR1 SGHVS and CDR2 FQNEAQ. The CDR3 sequence is 15 residues long. V was pared by 2 bases and J by 1 base, with 11 bases between. This CDR3 is CASSLTPSQNTEAFF. The DNA for the CDR3 is TGTGCCAGCAGCTTAACTCCCAGCCAGAACACTGAAGCTTTCTTT.

On this clone: At one end the junction does not follow the germline gene, possibly because of a read error. This rearrangement joins TRBV7-7 to TRBJ1-6; unclear D gene. The CDR3 is 13 amino acids. Germline CDR1 is SSHAT and CDR2 is FNYEAQ (reference sequence). The CDR3 DNA reads TGTGCTAGCAGCTTAGCCCAGAATTCACCCCTCCACTTT. Encoded protein: CASSLAQNSPLHF.

This clone was seen once. The J gene is TRBJ1-1, the V gene TRBV7-9; perhaps TRBD1 as D (5 bases). Trimming shortened V by 1 base and J by 6 bases, and 21 bases separated the two germline ends. The CDR3 length is 17 residues. Germline CDR1 is SEHNR and CDR2 is FQNEAQ (reference sequence). CDR3: CASSLVAGGPSDAEAFF. Here the CDR3 DNA reads TGTGCCAGCAGCTTAGTGGCGGGGGGTCCGTCGGATGCTGAAGCTTTCTTT.

The chain joins TRBV2 to TRBJ2-3; the match to TRBD2 covers 8 bases. The germline V gene encodes CDR1 SNHLY and CDR2 FYNNEI. This CDR3 spans 16 amino acids. Trimming took 6 bases from V and 3 from J; bases not matched to a gene: 11. In DNA, the CDR3 is TGTGCCAGCAGCGAATTACCGGGGGGGTGGACAGATACGCAGTATTTT. The encoded protein is CASSELPGGWTDTQYF. Filled out from reference TRBV2 and TRBJ2-3, the complete variable domain reads EPEVTQTPSHQVTQMGQEVILRCVPISNHLYFYWYRQILGQKVEFLVSFYNNEISEKSEIFDDQFSVERPDGSNFTLKIRSTKLEDSAMYFCASSELPGGWTDTQYFGPGTRLTVL.

The rearrangement links TRBV19 to TRBJ1-2; D is uncertain. The CDR3 runs 14 residues. The germline V gene encodes CDR1 LNHDA and CDR2 SQIVND (reference sequence). V gave up 2 bases and J gave up 2 bases, with 9 bases separating them. CDR3 sequence reads: CASSISPRNYGYTF. The CDR3 coding sequence is TGTGCCAGTAGTATATCACCTCGCAACTATGGCTACACCTTC. The full variable domain, in which reference TRBV19 and TRBJ1-2 provide the parts outside the CDR3, is DGGITQSPKYLFRKEGQNVTLSCEQNLNHDAMYWYRQDPGQGLRLIYYSQIVNDFQKGDIAEGYSVSREKKESFPLTVTSAQKNPTAFYLCASSISPRNYGYTFGSGTRLTVV.

Only one count was recorded for this clone. J is TRBJ1-5 and V is TRBV2; possibly TRBD1 for D (6 bases). V dropped 7 bases and J dropped 3 bases, with 16 bases sitting between them. This CDR3 is 15 amino acids long. Germline V gene lookup returns CDR1 SNHLY and CDR2 FYNNEI. The CDR3 region is CASNRDNLFNQPQHF. The CDR3 DNA follows: TGTGCCAGCAATCGGGACAACCTTTTCAATCAGCCCCAGCATTTT.

The chain is built from TRBV5-4 and TRBJ2-5; unclear D gene. Germline V gene lookup returns CDR1 SGHNT and CDR2 YYREEE (reference sequence). This CDR3 is 14 amino acids long. The ends were cut back, 3 bases at V and 1 base at J, with 10 bases in the middle. For the CDR3, the DNA is TGTGCCAGCAGCTCGGCTGGTGTCCAAGAGACCCAGTACTTC. Amino acid sequence: CASSSAGVQETQYF.

CDR3 DNA sequence: TGTGCCAGCAGTGTCGAGCAGGGGGGATACGAGCAGTACTTC. Its protein is CASSVEQGGYEQYF. The chain combines TRBV2 with TRBJ2-7; possible D gene TRBD1, 7 bases. The germline V gene encodes CDR1 SNHLY and CDR2 FYNNEI. The CDR3 contains 14 residues. Trimming pared 4 bases from V and 4 bases from J, leaving 14 bases between.

The chain joins TRBV20-1 to TRBJ1-2, with D uncertain. Per germline, CDR1 DFQATT and CDR2 SNEGSKA (reference sequence). This CDR3 comprises 11 residues. Deletions cut 4 bases from V and 3 bases from J, with 6 bases between. CDR3 loop: CSATTYYGYTF. As DNA, the CDR3 is TGCAGTGCTACGACCTACTATGGCTACACCTTC.

Only one count was recorded for this clone. The same CDR3 also results from other DNA sequences found in this sample. The rearrangement uses TRBV29-1 and TRBJ2-1; 8 bases agree with TRBD2. The CDR3 is 13 residues long. CDR1 and CDR2 from the germline V gene are SQVTM and ANQGSEA. V lost 6 bases, J lost 4 bases, and 5 bases stayed unmatched. The CDR3 reads CSVGLAAYNEQFF. The CDR3 DNA follows: TGCAGCGTCGGACTAGCAGCATACAATGAGCAGTTCTTC.

The V and J genes are TRBV2 and TRBJ2-7; maybe TRBD1 (5 bases). With 1 base removed from V and 2 bases from J, the gap between germline ends came to 9 bases. The CDR3 has 14 residues. Per the germline V gene, CDR1 is SNHLY and CDR2 is FYNNEI. CDR3 loop: CASSEDRPTYEQYF. CDR3 nucleotides: TGTGCCAGCAGTGAAGACAGGCCTACCTACGAGCAGTACTTC.

The rearrangement joins TRBV5-4 to TRBJ2-1; D is unresolved. The V and J ends lost 0 bases and 14 bases respectively, with 18 bases between them. This CDR3 comprises 14 residues. CDR1 and CDR2 from the germline V gene are SGHNT and YYREEE (reference sequence). CDR3: CASSLAVMGSREFF. The CDR3 coding sequence is TGTGCCAGCAGCTTGGCAGTGATGGGCAGCCGGGAGTTCTTC.

The V gene is TRBV7-2, the J gene TRBJ2-1, with 10 bases matching TRBD2. The V and J ends lost 0 bases and 1 base, in that order; junction bases with no gene match: 3. CDR1 and CDR2 (germline): SGHTA, FQGNSA. CDR3 length: 17 amino acids. CDR3 coding DNA: TGTGCCAGCAGCTTAGCAGTTAGCGGGGGGTCCTACAATGAGCAGTTCTTC. Translation: CASSLAVSGGSYNEQFF.

V and J are TRBV4-3 and TRBJ2-3; no clear D. The germline V gene encodes CDR1 LGHNA and CDR2 YSLEER. Trimming cost V 0 bases and J 6 bases, with 13 bases left between them. The CDR3 is 15 amino acids. The CDR3 here is CASSQDVGPGDTQYF. The DNA of the CDR3 is TGCGCCAGCAGCCAAGATGTTGGGCCCGGGGATACGCAGTATTTT.

This chain connects TRBV5-1 to TRBJ2-7; 9 bases map to TRBD1. Germline trimming cut 5 bases from V and 1 base from J; bases unmatched to any gene: 4. CDR3 length: 14 residues. The germline CDR1 and CDR2 sequences are SGHRS and YFSETQ. The CDR3 protein is CASRWDRESYEQYF. The CDR3 nucleotides read TGCGCCAGCAGGTGGGACAGGGAATCCTACGAGCAGTACTTC.

This clone was counted a few times. The chain joins TRBV5-3 to TRBJ1-6; a weak D match, TRBD1 (6 bases). TRBV5-3 is an open reading frame, and its role is uncertain. The V gene lost 3 bases and the J gene lost 10 bases, with 11 bases spanning the gap. The CDR3 sequence is 13 residues long. CDR3: CARSWGQASPLHF. CDR3 bases: TGTGCCAGAAGCTGGGGACAAGCCTCACCCCTCCACTTT.

The chain uses TRBV5-6 and TRBJ1-2; 10 bases match TRBD1. This CDR3 has 15 amino acids. With 0 bases clipped from V and 2 bases from J, the junction kept 1 base outside the gene matches. In germline, CDR1 is SGHDT, CDR2 YYEEEE. The CDR3 coding sequence is TGTGCCAGCAGCTTGGGGACAGGGGGAAACTATGGCTACACCTTC. Its protein is CASSLGTGGNYGYTF.

The rearrangement uses TRBV7-2 and TRBJ2-6; D may be TRBD2 (5 bases). There are 15 residues in the CDR3. Germline V gene data show CDR1 as SGHTA and CDR2 as FQGNSA. The V gene lost 1 base and the J gene lost 4 bases, with 8 bases spanning the gap. CDR3 coding DNA: TGTGCCAGCAGCTTAGAGGACTCGGGGGCCAACGTCCTGACTTTC. It is translated as CASSLEDSGANVLTF. Supplemented by reference TRBV7-2 and TRBJ2-6, the full variable domain reads GAGVSQSPSNKVTEKGKDVELRCDPISGHTALYWYRQSLGQGLEFLIYFQGNSAPDKSGLPSDRFSAERTGGSVSTLTIQRTQQEDSAVYLCASSLEDSGANVLTFGAGSRLTVL.

The CDR3 sequence is CSAGVLNQPQHF. The CDR3, as DNA: TGCAGCGCCGGGGTTCTTAATCAGCCCCAGCATTTT. The J gene is TRBJ1-5, the V gene TRBV29-1; D gene ambiguous. Trimming stripped 7 bases from V and 4 bases from J, with 11 bases between. The CDR3 runs to 12 residues. Germline values: CDR1 SQVTM, CDR2 ANQGSEA.

The chain links TRBV29-1 to TRBJ2-5; 7 positions match TRBD1. In germline, CDR1 is SQVTM, CDR2 ANQGSEA. This CDR3 contains 12 residues. The V segment lost 8 bases and the J segment 1 base; nucleotides outside the gene matches: 4. CDR3 loop: CSSRDSQETQYF. The CDR3, as DNA: TGCAGCTCCAGGGACAGCCAAGAGACCCAGTACTTC.

This chain connects TRBV13 to TRBJ2-1, with 14 bases that match TRBD2. The germline V gene encodes CDR1 PRHDT and CDR2 FYEKMQ (reference sequence). This CDR3 is built from 16 residues. Germline trimming cut 5 bases from V and 6 bases from J; bases unmatched to any gene: 6. The DNA for the CDR3 is TGTGCCAGCAGCCTAATGACTAGCGGGGGGGCCAATGAGCAGTTCTTC. This codes for CASSLMTSGGANEQFF.

The chain uses TRBV28 and TRBJ1-1; no clear D. Per the germline V gene, CDR1 is MDHEN and CDR2 is SYDVKM. The CDR3 is 12 residues long. Trimming removed 7 bases from V and 1 base from J, with 7 bases in between. Written as DNA, the CDR3 is TGTGCCAGCAAATTGGCGAACACTGAAGCTTTCTTT. This encodes CASKLANTEAFF.

This chain uses TRBV5-1 with TRBJ2-5, with 9 nucleotides matching TRBD2. V lost 2 bases, J lost 0 bases, and 8 bases stayed unmatched. The CDR3 length is 17 residues. The germline V gene encodes CDR1 SGHRS and CDR2 YFSETQ. The CDR3 region is CASSFSSGVSNQETQYF. The CDR3 DNA sequence: TGCGCCAGCAGCTTTTCTAGCGGGGTCTCCAACCAAGAGACCCAGTACTTC. Full variable domain (missing parts from reference TRBV5-1 and TRBJ2-5): KAGVTQTPRYLIKTRGQQVTLSCSPISGHRSVSWYQQTPGQGLQFLFEYFSETQRNKGNFPGRFSGRQFSNSRSEMNVSTLELGDSALYLCASSFSSGVSNQETQYFGPGTRLLVL.

CDR3 protein: CASSLVGLGRRGGYDTQYF. CDR3 coding DNA: TGTGCCAGCAGCTTGGTAGGCCTGGGACGAAGGGGTGGGTACGATACGCAGTATTTT. This sequence joins TRBV5-4 and TRBJ2-3; D possibly uses TRBD1 or TRBD2 (5 bases each). Germline CDR1 reads SGHNT; CDR2 reads YYREEE (reference sequence). This CDR3 has 19 amino acids. The V end was cut by 0 bases, the J end by 6 bases, with 26 bases between.

The V call is TRBV11-2, the J call TRBJ2-1; D perhaps matches TRBD2 (6 bases). The V gene lost 2 bases and the J gene lost 6 bases, with 20 bases spanning the gap. The germline V gene encodes CDR1 SGHAT and CDR2 FQNNGV. The CDR3 totals 17 residues. The CDR3 here is CASSLRLGAGARNEQFF. The CDR3 region has the DNA TGTGCCAGCAGCTTAAGGTTGGGAGCGGGTGCTCGCAATGAGCAGTTCTTC.

J is TRBJ2-7 and V is TRBV5-5, with a possible D match to TRBD2 (7 bases). Per germline, CDR1 SGHKS and CDR2 YYEKEE (reference sequence). V was trimmed by 2 bases and J by 2 bases, leaving 11 bases between them. The CDR3 spans 14 residues. CDR3 region: CASSFGGQAYEQYF. DNA of the CDR3: TGTGCCAGCAGCTTCGGGGGGCAAGCCTACGAGCAGTACTTC.

V and J are TRBV5-6 and TRBJ2-3; no clear D gene. V gave up 3 bases and J gave up 6 bases, with 11 bases separating them. Germline assignment: CDR1 SGHDT and CDR2 YYEEEE. The CDR3 sequence is 13 residues long. CDR3 region: CASSSNLEDTQYF. The CDR3 DNA reads TGTGCCAGCAGCTCAAACTTAGAGGATACGCAGTATTTT.

The chain links TRBV4-3 to TRBJ2-3; D may be TRBD1 or TRBD2 (5 bases each). V lost 0 bases and J 1 base, leaving 11 bases between the germline ends. From germline, CDR1 is LGHNA and CDR2 YSLEER. This CDR3 is built from 16 residues. CDR3 nucleotides: TGCGCCAGCAGCCAAGATCCCGGGACCCGCACAGATACGCAGTATTTT. It encodes CASSQDPGTRTDTQYF.

The CDR3 sequence: CAIGQGNTGELFF. The CDR3 region has the DNA TGTGCCATCGGGCAGGGCAACACCGGGGAGCTGTTTTTT. The J gene is TRBJ2-2, the V gene TRBV10-3; TRBD1 is a possible D gene (5 bases). Germline assignment: CDR1 ENHRY and CDR2 SYGVKD. The CDR3 runs to 13 residues. V was shortened by 8 bases and J by 2 bases, with 9 bases between the two germline ends.

V and J are TRBV18 and TRBJ1-6; D is undetermined. CDR1 KGHSH and CDR2 LQKENI come from the germline V gene. The V and J ends lost 3 bases and 10 bases respectively, with 13 bases between them. The CDR3 has 14 residues. CDR3 in amino acids: CASSPLSLESPLHF. Written as DNA, the CDR3 is TGTGCCAGCTCACCTTTGAGCTTGGAGTCACCCCTCCACTTT.